The 27 T cell receptor beta chains below were found in one sample sequenced in a study of blood T cell repertoires in COVID-19. The assay was immunoSEQ multiplex PCR, and TCRdb's table has in-frame clones only and misses some. The sample shows 150,000 or so clones, 85% to 90% of them seen only once. Material: peripheral blood. The source is a human donor in a cohort sampled during active COVID-19.

The J gene is TRBJ1-1, the V gene TRBV7-2; unclear D gene. CDR3 length equals 14 residues. Trimming left V 2 bases short and J 1 base short, with 8 bases between. CDR1 and CDR2 (germline): SGHTA, FQGNSA. The CDR3: CASSLPFSNTEAFF. The CDR3 DNA reads as TGTGCCAGCAGCTTACCCTTCTCGAACACTGAAGCTTTCTTT. The full variable domain, in which reference TRBV7-2 and TRBJ1-1 provide the parts outside the CDR3, is GAGVSQSPSNKVTEKGKDVELRCDPISGHTALYWYRQSLGQGLEFLIYFQGNSAPDKSGLPSDRFSAERTGGSVSTLTIQRTQQEDSAVYLCASSLPFSNTEAFFGQGTRLTVV.

The V gene is TRBV5-1, the J gene TRBJ1-1; no clear D. V lost 1 base and J 3 bases, leaving 10 bases between the germline ends. This CDR3 region has 14 residues. CDR1 and CDR2 (germline): SGHRS, YFSETQ. The CDR3 protein is CASSLSMRYTEAFF. CDR3 coding DNA: TGCGCCAGCAGCTTGTCCATGCGGTACACTGAAGCTTTCTTT.

The V call is TRBV28, the J call TRBJ2-7, with 7 bases matching TRBD2. The CDR3 length is 14 residues. V shed 6 bases and J 7 bases; nucleotides not matched to a gene: 12. Germline CDR1 MDHEN, CDR2 SYDVKM. The DNA of the CDR3 is TGTGCCAGCAGCCCTATTGCGGGAGAGCGGGAGCAGTACTTC. Its translation is CASSPIAGEREQYF. The variable domain in full, completed from reference TRBV28 and TRBJ2-7, reads DVKVTQSSRYLVKRTGEKVFLECVQDMDHENMFWYRQDPGLGLRLIYFSYDVKMKEKGDIPEGYSVSREKKERFSLILESASTNQTSMYLCASSPIAGEREQYFGPGTRLTVT.

V is TRBV24-1 and J is TRBJ1-1; the match to TRBD1 covers 8 bases. Germline assignment: CDR1 KGHDR and CDR2 SFDVKD. CDR3 length equals 15 residues. V lost 2 bases to trimming and J lost 4 bases; unmatched junction nucleotides: 5. CDR3 loop: CATSDSVTGGTEAFF. Written as DNA, the CDR3 is TGTGCCACCAGTGATTCGGTAACAGGGGGCACTGAAGCTTTCTTT.

V and J are TRBV28 and TRBJ2-7, with no clear D. The V gene's germline CDR1 is MDHEN and CDR2 SYDVKM. This CDR3 has 12 amino acids. With 5 bases removed from V and 4 bases from J, the gap between germline ends came to 9 bases. This CDR3 is CASSPARYEQYF. For the CDR3, the DNA is TGTGCCAGCAGTCCGGCTAGGTACGAGCAGTACTTC.

J is TRBJ2-2 and V is TRBV10-2, with 7 bases matching TRBD1. Germline CDR1 is WSHSY and CDR2 is SAAADI. The J segment lost 3 bases and the V segment lost 11 bases, leaving 6 bases of the junction unmatched. The CDR3 contains 13 residues. For the CDR3, the DNA is TGCGCCTTTGCCGGGACAGACACCGGGGAGCTGTTTTTT. Translating gives CAFAGTDTGELFF.

The V call is TRBV28, the J call TRBJ2-5; a possible D gene is TRBD2 (7 bases). The CDR3 loop spans 17 amino acids. Germline loops: CDR1 MDHEN, CDR2 SYDVKM. Trimming removed 8 bases from V and 2 bases from J, with 24 bases in between. This CDR3 reads CASYSPRGGAGQETQYF. The CDR3, as DNA: TGTGCCAGCTATTCCCCAAGGGGGGGCGCGGGGCAAGAGACCCAGTACTTC.

The V call is TRBV18, the J call TRBJ1-1; 9 bases fit TRBD1. V was clipped by 3 bases and J by 0 bases; unmatched bases: 2. Germline-derived CDR1 and CDR2 are KGHSH and LQKENI. This CDR3 has 15 amino acids. In DNA, the CDR3 is TGTGCCAGCTCACCGACAGGGGGTATGAACACTGAAGCTTTCTTT. Its translation is CASSPTGGMNTEAFF.

V usage is TRBV7-2 and J usage is TRBJ2-2; D perhaps matches TRBD2 (5 bases). Germline-derived CDR1 and CDR2 are SGHTA and FQGNSA. The CDR3 sequence is 16 residues long. The germline V and J ends were trimmed by 1 base and 2 bases, with 11 bases remaining between them. The CDR3 is CASSLVGADNTGELFF. The DNA for the CDR3 is TGTGCCAGCAGCTTAGTCGGAGCGGACAACACCGGGGAGCTGTTTTTT.

This clone was seen once. The chain has TRBV5-6 and TRBJ2-7; D gene unclear. Trimming cost V 1 base and J 4 bases, with 9 bases left between them. Germline lookup yields CDR1 SGHDT and CDR2 YYEEEE. The CDR3 length is 13 residues. The CDR3 bases are TGTGCCAGCAGCTTGCCTAGTGGTTACGAGCAGTACTTC. It specifies CASSLPSGYEQYF.

V gene TRBV7-9 combines with J gene TRBJ2-7, with D possibly being TRBD1 (6 bases). The CDR3 extends over 14 amino acids. Trimming left V 1 base short and J 2 bases short, with 9 bases between. Per germline, CDR1 SEHNR and CDR2 FQNEAQ (reference sequence). The CDR3 DNA sequence: TGTGCCAGCAGCTTAGAGACAGGACCCTACGAGCAGTACTTC. Translated: CASSLETGPYEQYF.

The chain is built from TRBV9 and TRBJ1-3; D may be TRBD1 (5 bases). The V and J ends lost 5 bases and 1 base respectively, with 7 bases between them. The CDR3 runs to 13 residues. The V gene's germline CDR1 is SGDLS and CDR2 YYNGEE. The DNA of the CDR3 is TGTGCCAGCAGGGGGGGGTCTGGAAACACCATATATTTT. Translating it yields CASRGGSGNTIYF.

This sequence joins TRBV19 and TRBJ2-1, with a weak D call TRBD2 (5 bases). CDR3 size: 15 residues. V lost 5 bases and J lost 0, with 11 bases in between. Germline CDR1 and CDR2: LNHDA and SQIVND (reference sequence). The CDR3: CASSPRGFSYNEQFF. The CDR3 DNA follows: TGTGCCAGTAGTCCAAGAGGGTTCTCCTACAATGAGCAGTTCTTC.

The genes are TRBV5-1 and TRBJ2-7; TRBD1 matches at 10 bases. The CDR3 loop spans 15 amino acids. V shed 4 bases, J shed 6 bases, and the junction held 10 bases outside the gene matches. Per the germline V gene, CDR1 is SGHRS and CDR2 is YFSETQ. This CDR3 reads CASSARQGAIGEQYF. The DNA of the CDR3 is TGCGCCAGCAGCGCCCGACAGGGGGCAATAGGCGAGCAGTACTTC.

The chain couples TRBV9 to TRBJ1-1; maybe TRBD1 (6 bases). V was clipped by 3 bases and J by 3 bases, with 12 bases between them. CDR3 size: 14 residues. From germline, CDR1 is SGDLS and CDR2 YYNGEE. CDR3 amino acids: CASSARDTYTEAFF. The CDR3 DNA reads TGTGCCAGCAGCGCCAGGGACACCTACACTGAAGCTTTCTTT. Based on the CDR3 plus reference TRBV9 and TRBJ1-1, the full variable domain is DSGVTQTPKHLITATGQRVTLRCSPRSGDLSVYWYQQSLDQGLQFLIQYYNGEERAKGNILERFSAQQFPDLHSELNLSSLELGDSALYFCASSARDTYTEAFFGQGTRLTVV.

CDR3 sequence reads: CASSPITQGSSYEQYF. CDR3 nucleotide sequence: TGCGCCAGCAGCCCAATAACGCAAGGGAGCTCCTACGAGCAGTACTTC. The rearrangement links TRBV5-1 to TRBJ2-7, with D tentatively TRBD2 (5 bases). Germline V lookup: CDR1 SGHRS, CDR2 YFSETQ. V was pared by 4 bases and J by 0 bases, with 17 bases between. The CDR3 has 16 residues.

This clone was seen just once. V and J are TRBV20-1 and TRBJ2-7, with 12 nucleotides matching TRBD2. In germline, CDR1 is DFQATT, CDR2 SNEGSKA (reference sequence). With 4 bases clipped from V and 6 bases from J, the junction kept 10 bases outside the gene matches. This CDR3 region has 15 residues. CDR3 sequence reads: CSAIDPSGRAREQYF. The CDR3 bases are TGCAGTGCTATTGACCCTAGCGGGAGGGCGCGCGAGCAGTACTTC.

CDR3 sequence (DNA): TGTGCCAGCAGCCTCCGACAGGCGCTAGAAAAACTGTTTTTT. This codes for CASSLRQALEKLFF. The chain links TRBV5-6 to TRBJ1-4; maybe TRBD1 (6 bases). The CDR3 runs 14 residues. V dropped 4 bases and J dropped 8 bases, with 15 bases sitting between them. Germline CDR1 reads SGHDT; CDR2 reads YYEEEE.

J is TRBJ2-7 and V is TRBV7-9; 8 nucleotides line up with TRBD1. CDR1 is SEHNR, CDR2 FQNEAQ, per germline (reference sequence). J was trimmed by 2 bases and V by 4 bases; bases with no gene match: 7. The CDR3 spans 15 residues. The CDR3 is CASSSEDRDPYEQYF. CDR3 nucleotides: TGTGCCAGCAGCTCTGAGGACAGGGACCCCTACGAGCAGTACTTC.

The count of this clone is one. V and J are TRBV27 and TRBJ2-1; the match to TRBD2 covers 11 bases. This CDR3 contains 20 residues. With V trimmed by 6 bases and J by 2 bases, 18 bases remained unmatched. Germline CDR1 MNHEY, CDR2 SMNVEV (reference sequence). As DNA, the CDR3 is TGTGCCAGCAGCTATCCACCCGGGACTAGCGGTCCTTTACCCTACAATGAGCAGTTCTTC. Its protein is CASSYPPGTSGPLPYNEQFF.

V and J are TRBV5-1 and TRBJ2-1; D remains ambiguous. The V end was cut by 4 bases, the J end by 9 bases, with 17 bases between. The germline CDR1 and CDR2 sequences are SGHRS and YFSETQ. This CDR3 comprises 14 residues. The DNA for the CDR3 is TGCGCCAGCAGCCTCCTGATAGCCCCCGGTGAGCAGTTCTTC. This translates into CASSLLIAPGEQFF.

The chain couples TRBV6-1 to TRBJ1-2; D is unclear. V was trimmed by 3 bases and J by 8 bases, leaving 4 bases between them. Germline V gene data show CDR1 as MNHNS and CDR2 as SASEGT. The CDR3 runs to 10 residues. CDR3 region: CASSERGYTF. The CDR3 DNA sequence: TGTGCCAGCAGTGAGCGGGGCTACACCTTC.

This clone was recorded at least ten times. The chain employs TRBV6-4 and TRBJ2-2; D possibly corresponds to TRBD1 (5 bases). Germline V CDR1 and CDR2: MRHNA, SNTAGT. Trimming took 6 bases from V and 5 from J, leaving 13 bases between them. CDR3 length: 14 residues. The CDR3 region has the DNA TGTGCCAGCAGCCCCGACAGAACTACCGGGGAGCTGTTTTTT. The encoded protein is CASSPDRTTGELFF.

This clone was recorded once. The rearrangement uses TRBV27 and TRBJ2-2; 8 bases agree with TRBD1. The V and J ends lost 7 bases and 5 bases, in that order; junction bases with no gene match: 6. This CDR3 spans 14 amino acids. Germline CDR1 and CDR2: MNHEY and SMNVEV (reference sequence). CDR3 residues: CASIRQGATGELFF. DNA for the CDR3: TGTGCCAGCATTCGCCAGGGGGCTACCGGGGAGCTGTTTTTT.

V is TRBV30 and J is TRBJ1-5; the D is unclear. V gave up 1 base and J gave up 2 bases, with 12 bases separating them. Germline-derived CDR1 and CDR2 are GTSNPN and SVGIG (reference sequence). This CDR3 has 15 residues. The CDR3 loop reads CAWSETVKGNQPQHF. The CDR3 bases are TGTGCCTGGAGTGAGACTGTGAAGGGCAATCAGCCCCAGCATTTT.

This clone was seen a single time. The rearrangement uses TRBV2 and TRBJ1-3; D perhaps matches TRBD1 (5 bases). Trimming removed 0 bases from V and 6 bases from J, with 12 bases in between. Germline V lookup: CDR1 SNHLY, CDR2 FYNNEI. This CDR3 comprises 15 residues. The CDR3 nucleotides read TGTGCCAGCAGTGAAGCGGGGGGGAGGACAAACACCATATATTTT. Encoded protein: CASSEAGGRTNTIYF. Based on the CDR3 plus reference TRBV2 and TRBJ1-3, the full variable domain is EPEVTQTPSHQVTQMGQEVILRCVPISNHLYFYWYRQILGQKVEFLVSFYNNEISEKSEIFDDQFSVERPDGSNFTLKIRSTKLEDSAMYFCASSEAGGRTNTIYFGEGSWLTVV.

Written as DNA, the CDR3 is TGCGCCAGCAGCCAAACAACAGGGGGCGGAGAAAAACTGTTTTTT. It translates to CASSQTTGGGEKLFF. This sequence joins TRBV4-3 and TRBJ1-4; TRBD1 agrees at 9 bases. Germline V gives CDR1 LGHNA, CDR2 YSLEER. This CDR3 is 15 amino acids long. V dropped 2 bases and J dropped 8; count of bases not matched to a gene: 6.